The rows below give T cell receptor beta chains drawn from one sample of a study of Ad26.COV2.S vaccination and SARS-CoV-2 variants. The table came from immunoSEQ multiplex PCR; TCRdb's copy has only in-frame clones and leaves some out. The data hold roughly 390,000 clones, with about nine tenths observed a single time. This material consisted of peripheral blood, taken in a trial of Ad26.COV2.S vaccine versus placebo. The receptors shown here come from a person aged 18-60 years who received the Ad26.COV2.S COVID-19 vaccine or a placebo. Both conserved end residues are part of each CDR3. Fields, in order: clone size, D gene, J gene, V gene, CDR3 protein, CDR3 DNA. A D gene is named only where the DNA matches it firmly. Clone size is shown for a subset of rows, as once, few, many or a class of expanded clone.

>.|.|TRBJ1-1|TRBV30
CAWNSGANTEAFF
TGTGCCTGGAATTCAGGGGCGAACACTGAAGCTTTCTTT
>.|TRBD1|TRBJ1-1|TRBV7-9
CASSSGQGVNTEAFF
TGTGCCAGCAGCTCCGGACAGGGAGTGAACACTGAAGCTTTCTTT
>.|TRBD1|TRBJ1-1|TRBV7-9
CASRPGTGNTEAFF
TGTGCCAGCAGGCCCGGGACAGGGAACACTGAAGCTTTCTTT
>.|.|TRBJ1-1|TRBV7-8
CASSLDVGMNTEAFF
TGTGCCAGCAGCTTAGACGTAGGGATGAACACTGAAGCTTTCTTT
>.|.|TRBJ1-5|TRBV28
CASSPTGSNQPQHF
TGTGCCAGCAGCCCAACAGGGAGCAATCAGCCCCAGCATTTT
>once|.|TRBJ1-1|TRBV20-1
CSAPGVWGAFF
TGCAGTGCGCCAGGGGTGTGGGGGGCTTTCTTT
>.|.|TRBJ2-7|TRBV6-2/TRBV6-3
CASSYSRDRTYEQYF
TGTGCCAGCAGTTACTCGAGAGACCGAACCTACGAGCAGTACTTC
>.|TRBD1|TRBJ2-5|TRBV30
CAWSGTGRETQYF
TGTGCCTGGAGTGGGACAGGGCGGGAGACCCAGTACTTC
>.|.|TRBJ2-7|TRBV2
CASSEASYEQYF
TGTGCCAGCAGTGAAGCATCCTACGAGCAGTACTTC
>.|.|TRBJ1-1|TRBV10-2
CASMRQMNTEAFF
TGCGCCAGCATGAGACAGATGAACACTGAAGCTTTCTTT
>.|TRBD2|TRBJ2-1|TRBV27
CASSLSARGVTYNEQFF
TGTGCCAGCAGTTTATCCGCACGGGGGGTAACCTACAATGAGCAGTTCTTC
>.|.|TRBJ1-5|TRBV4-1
CASSRNQGTGNQPQHF
TGCGCCAGCAGCAGAAATCAGGGGACGGGCAATCAGCCCCAGCATTTT
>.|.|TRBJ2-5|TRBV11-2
CASSLDRKETQYF
TGTGCCAGCAGCTTAGATCGTAAGGAGACCCAGTACTTC
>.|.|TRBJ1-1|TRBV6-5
CASSYGALGTEAFF
TGTGCCAGCAGTTACGGGGCTTTGGGCACTGAAGCTTTCTTT
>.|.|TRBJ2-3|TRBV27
CASHSSTDTQYF
TGTGCATCCCACTCTTCAACAGATACGCAGTATTTT
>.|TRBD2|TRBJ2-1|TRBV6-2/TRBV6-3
CASSYGRLAGGSSEQFF
TGTGCCAGCAGTTACGGGAGACTAGCGGGGGGGTCGAGTGAGCAGTTCTTC
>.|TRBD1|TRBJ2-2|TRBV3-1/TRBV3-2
CASSSVAEGALSTGELFF
TGTGCCAGCAGCTCCGTTGCTGAGGGGGCGCTTAGCACCGGGGAGCTGTTTTTT
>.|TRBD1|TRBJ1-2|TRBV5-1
CASKPRTGGEGYGYTF
TGCGCCAGCAAACCTCGGACAGGGGGCGAAGGCTATGGCTACACCTTC
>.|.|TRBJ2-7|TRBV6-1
CASSEQQGVYEQYF
TGTGCCAGCAGTGAGCAACAGGGTGTTTACGAGCAGTACTTC
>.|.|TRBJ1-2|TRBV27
CASSPGLGYGYTF
TGTGCCAGCAGTCCCGGACTAGGGTATGGCTACACCTTC
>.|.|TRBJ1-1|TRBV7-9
CASSLPRGAEAFF
TGTGCCAGCAGCTTACCTCGTGGGGCTGAAGCTTTCTTT
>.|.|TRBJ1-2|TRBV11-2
CASSDPRGKGSNYGYTF
TGTGCCAGCAGCGACCCGAGGGGGAAGGGATCTAACTATGGCTACACCTTC
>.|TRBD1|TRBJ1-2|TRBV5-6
CASSLADRVGYGYTF
TGTGCCAGCAGCTTGGCGGACAGGGTGGGCTATGGCTACACCTTC
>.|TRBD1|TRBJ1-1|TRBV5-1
CASSDRAGDTEAFF
TGCGCCAGCAGTGACAGGGCCGGTGACACTGAAGCTTTCTTT
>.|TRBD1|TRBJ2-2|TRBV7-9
CASSHTGQGPNTGELFF
TGTGCCAGCAGCCACACCGGACAGGGCCCGAACACCGGGGAGCTGTTTTTT
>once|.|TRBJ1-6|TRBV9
CASSVGQVRSPLHF
TGTGCCAGCAGCGTAGGACAGGTTCGGTCACCCCTCCACTTT
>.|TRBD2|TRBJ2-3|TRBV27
CASSVGLAIADTQYF
TGTGCCAGCAGTGTTGGACTAGCGATCGCAGATACGCAGTATTTT
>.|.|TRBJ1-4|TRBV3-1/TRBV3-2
CASSQADKAVKLFF
TGTGCCAGCAGCCAAGCGGATAAGGCTGTTAAACTGTTTTTT
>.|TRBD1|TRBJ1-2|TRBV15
CATSRGDRVDYGYTF
TGTGCCACCAGCAGAGGTGACAGGGTAGACTATGGCTACACCTTC